The next 26 T cell receptor beta chains were all read from a single sample in a study of identical twins. One entry per CDR3 protein results from TCRdb running MiXCR on the 5' RACE reads. The sample holds 450,000 to 650,000 distinct CDR3 sequences, over 8.5% seen once. This sample was also put to use in a study of yellow fever vaccine responses in identical twins.

The sample comprised PBMCs. Receptor source: a woman under 30 in good health.

This clonotype has a count of ten or more. The genes are TRBV29-1 and TRBJ2-1; 12 bases match TRBD1. Trimming at V came to 6 bases and at J to 13 bases, leaving 4 bases not matched to a gene. The CDR3 has 11 amino acids. CDR1 SQVTM and CDR2 ANQGSEA come from the germline V gene. The CDR3 DNA sequence: TGCAGCGTCGGGACAGGGGGCGACCAGTTCTTC. It specifies CSVGTGGDQFF.

This clonotype was picked up many times. The V call is TRBV3-1, the J call TRBJ2-7, with TRBD2 identical over 11 bases. The J segment lost 2 bases and the V segment lost 0 bases, leaving 6 bases of the junction unmatched. The germline gives CDR1 LGHDT, CDR2 YNNKEL (reference sequence). The CDR3 extends over 17 amino acids. The DNA of the CDR3 is TGTGCCAGCAGCCAAGATCCGATAGCGGGAGGGACCTACGAGCAGTACTTC. Translating gives CASSQDPIAGGTYEQYF.

The chain combines TRBV30 with TRBJ2-1, with 11 bases matching TRBD1. The CDR3 length is 16 residues. The germline V gene encodes CDR1 GTSNPN and CDR2 SVGIG (reference sequence). J gave up 9 bases and V 8 bases, and 18 bases lay outside the gene matches. The CDR3: CARGLQDRGLIGEQFF. CDR3 DNA sequence: TGTGCCAGGGGACTCCAGGACAGGGGGCTTATTGGTGAGCAGTTCTTC.

The V gene is TRBV14, the J gene TRBJ2-3; D is perhaps TRBD2 (5 bases). Trimming pared 1 base from V and 2 bases from J, leaving 13 bases between. The germline CDR1 and CDR2 sequences are SGHDN and FVKESK. The CDR3 totals 16 residues. CDR3 residues: CASSQGLSGLTDTQYF. CDR3 nucleotides: TGTGCCAGCAGCCAAGGTTTGAGCGGCCTCACAGATACGCAGTATTTT.

This clonotype was counted at least ten times. The chain uses TRBV4-3 and TRBJ2-7; D is tentatively TRBD1 or TRBD2 (6 bases each). The length of the CDR3 is 14 residues. The V end lost 0 bases, the J end lost 5 bases, and 11 bases lay between the germline ends. Germline lookup yields CDR1 LGHNA and CDR2 YSLEER. CDR3 loop: CASSQDPGANEQYF. CDR3 sequence (DNA): TGCGCCAGCAGCCAAGACCCGGGGGCCAACGAGCAGTACTTC.

This clonotype was counted many times. The rearrangement links TRBV5-1 to TRBJ2-1; 11 bases agree with TRBD1. The CDR3 has 16 residues. Germline lookup yields CDR1 SGHRS and CDR2 YFSETQ. V dropped 2 bases and J dropped 6; count of bases not matched to a gene: 7. The CDR3 DNA follows: TGCGCCAGCAGCTTAAACGGACAGGGGGCTGGCAATGAGCAGTTCTTC. It translates to CASSLNGQGAGNEQFF.

J is TRBJ2-1 and V is TRBV2, with TRBD1 matching over 8 bases. Trimming took 7 bases from V and 4 from J; bases not matched to a gene: 3. The CDR3 is 13 residues long. Germline V gene sequence: CDR1 SNHLY, CDR2 FYNNEI. The CDR3 loop is CASKDRVYNEQFF. The CDR3, as DNA: TGTGCCAGCAAGGACAGGGTTTACAATGAGCAGTTCTTC. Complete variable domain (other parts from reference TRBV2 and TRBJ2-1): EPEVTQTPSHQVTQMGQEVILRCVPISNHLYFYWYRQILGQKVEFLVSFYNNEISEKSEIFDDQFSVERPDGSNFTLKIRSTKLEDSAMYFCASKDRVYNEQFFGPGTRLTVL.

This clonotype was detected many times. CDR3 bases: TGCGCCAGCAGCCAAGACCGGAATCAGCCCCAGCATTTT. It codes for CASSQDRNQPQHF. The chain links TRBV4-1 to TRBJ1-5; D not certain. The CDR3 is made up of 13 amino acids. V shed 0 bases and J shed 4 bases, with 4 bases lying between them. CDR1 is MGHRA, CDR2 YSYEKL, per germline.

This clonotype was recorded many times. The genes are TRBV29-1 and TRBJ2-1; D call uncertain. The CDR3 extends over 14 amino acids. Trimming left V 3 bases short and J 6 bases short, with 15 bases between. The germline V gene has CDR1 SQVTM and CDR2 ANQGSEA. As DNA, the CDR3 is TGCAGCGTTGACAGCATTTTCTCAGTCAATGAGCAGTTCTTC. Amino acid sequence: CSVDSIFSVNEQFF.

CDR3 loop: CASSHPSGGQPSSYNEQFF. CDR3 sequence (DNA): TGCGCCAGCAGCCATCCTAGCGGGGGGCAACCGAGCTCCTACAATGAGCAGTTCTTC. V gene TRBV5-1 combines with J gene TRBJ2-1; 11 bases are a match to TRBD2. Trimming at V came to 4 bases and at J to 0 bases, leaving 12 bases not matched to a gene. The CDR3 runs to 19 residues. Germline V gene data show CDR1 as SGHRS and CDR2 as YFSETQ.

The chain employs TRBV14 and TRBJ2-1; TRBD2 matches at 12 bases. Germline V gene data show CDR1 as SGHDN and CDR2 as FVKESK. CDR3 length: 12 residues. J lost 12 bases, V lost 4 bases, and 1 base had no gene match. CDR3 protein: CASSRGLAGQFF. The DNA for the CDR3 is TGTGCCAGCAGCCGGGGACTAGCGGGGCAGTTCTTC.

This clonotype came up many times. The chain links TRBV6-1 to TRBJ2-3; the match to TRBD2 covers 10 bases. Germline V gene lookup returns CDR1 MNHNS and CDR2 SASEGT. Trimming removed 5 bases from V and 5 bases from J; junction bases left unmatched: 7. CDR3 length equals 15 residues. The CDR3 nucleotides are TGTGCCAGCAGTACCGGACTAGCGGTAAAAGATACGCAGTATTTT. Protein product: CASSTGLAVKDTQYF.

This clonotype was detected many times. The rearrangement joins TRBV12-3 or TRBV12-4 to TRBJ2-3; no definite D call. The V and J ends lost 3 bases and 0 bases respectively, with 7 bases between them. CDR3 length: 14 residues. CDR3 sequence (DNA): TGTGCCAGCAGTTTCCAAACTAGCACAGATACGCAGTATTTT. This codes for CASSFQTSTDTQYF.

This clonotype turned up a few times. The chain uses TRBV2 and TRBJ2-7; 11 bases match TRBD2. CDR3 length: 15 amino acids. The germline V gene encodes CDR1 SNHLY and CDR2 FYNNEI. The V segment lost 6 bases and the J segment 0 bases; nucleotides outside the gene matches: 4. The CDR3 reads CASREGLADSYEQYF. In DNA, the CDR3 is TGTGCCAGCAGGGAGGGACTAGCGGACTCCTACGAGCAGTACTTC.

In this sample, this clonotype turned up many times. This chain connects TRBV12-3 or TRBV12-4 to TRBJ1-1; perhaps TRBD1 as D (5 bases). V shed 6 bases and J shed 2 bases, with 19 bases lying between them. The CDR3 has 16 residues. CDR3 DNA sequence: TGTGCCAGCAGCCCTGGGGCGCGGGGAATTAACACTGAAGCTTTCTTT. This codes for CASSPGARGINTEAFF.

This clonotype was seen many times. The chain couples TRBV5-8 to TRBJ1-5, with 7 bases lining up with TRBD1. Germline V lookup: CDR1 SGHTS, CDR2 YDEGEE. V lost 0 bases and J lost 3; bases outside the gene matches: 3. There are 15 residues in the CDR3. The CDR3 nucleotides are TGTGCCAGCAGCTTGGGGACAGGCATCAATCAGCCCCAGCATTTT. Translation: CASSLGTGINQPQHF.

This clonotype was seen a few times. This chain joins TRBV21-1 and TRBJ2-3. TRBV21-1 is labeled a pseudogene. The CDR3 is 16 residues long. The CDR3 nucleotides are TGTGCCAGCAGCAAAGTGAAACAGCTTAGCACAGATACGCAGTATTTT. This codes for CASSKVKQLSTDTQYF.

This clonotype was seen more than once but under ten times. The V call is TRBV4-3, the J call TRBJ2-3; 8 bases are shared with TRBD2. Germline-derived CDR1 and CDR2 are LGHNA and YSLEER. CDR3 length: 16 amino acids. The V gene end was trimmed by 2 bases and the J gene end by 0 bases; junction bases not matched to a gene: 4. CDR3 sequence (DNA): TGCGCCAGCAGCCAACGTAGCGGGACTAGCACAGATACGCAGTATTTT. Residues: CASSQRSGTSTDTQYF.

V and J are TRBV20-1 and TRBJ2-7; D gene unclear. Germline V gives CDR1 DFQATT, CDR2 SNEGSKA (reference sequence). The CDR3 is 16 amino acids. Deletions cut 5 bases from V and 0 bases from J, with 20 bases between. The CDR3 sequence is CSAVDPTRSSSYEQYF. DNA for the CDR3: TGCAGTGCTGTAGACCCAACCCGATCGAGCTCCTACGAGCAGTACTTC.

There are many counts of this clonotype. The chain links TRBV24-1 to TRBJ1-5; D is unclear. Trimming removed 5 bases from V and 6 bases from J, with 13 bases in between. This CDR3 is 14 amino acids long. Per germline, CDR1 KGHDR and CDR2 SFDVKD. The CDR3 nucleotides are TGTGCCACCAGTGGGGAGGAGAAAGGTCAGCCCCAGCATTTT. It encodes CATSGEEKGQPQHF.

This clonotype showed up just once. This sequence joins TRBV3-1 and TRBJ2-1, with D perhaps assigned TRBD1 or TRBD2 (5 bases each). V was pared by 4 bases and J by 6 bases, with 13 bases between. The CDR3 runs 14 residues. The V gene's germline CDR1 is LGHDT and CDR2 YNNKEL (reference sequence). The CDR3 nucleotides read TGTGCCAGCAGCCGGGGCGGACTTGTCAATGAGCAGTTCTTC. Amino acids: CASSRGGLVNEQFF.

The sample holds many counts of this clonotype. The rearrangement uses TRBV5-1 and TRBJ2-3; maybe TRBD2 (6 bases). Deletions cut 0 bases from V and 1 base from J, with 12 bases between. The CDR3 is 16 residues long. In germline, CDR1 is SGHRS, CDR2 YFSETQ. CDR3 sequence reads: CASSLVLTGGTDTQYF. DNA of the CDR3: TGCGCCAGCAGCTTGGTCTTGACGGGGGGCACAGATACGCAGTATTTT. The full variable domain, rest sourced from reference TRBV5-1 and TRBJ2-3, is KAGVTQTPRYLIKTRGQQVTLSCSPISGHRSVSWYQQTPGQGLQFLFEYFSETQRNKGNFPGRFSGRQFSNSRSEMNVSTLELGDSALYLCASSLVLTGGTDTQYFGPGTRLTVL.

In regard to this clonotype: The junction shows a germline mismatch at one end, possibly a read error. This rearrangement joins TRBV20-1 to TRBJ2-5; D gene unclear. The CDR3 sequence is 16 residues long. Germline-derived CDR1 and CDR2 are DFQATT and SNEGSKA (reference sequence). DNA for the CDR3: TGCTGTGCTAGAGATTGGTCCGTCCAGGTTAAAGAGACCCAGTACTTC. This sequence encodes CCARDWSVQVKETQYF.

This clonotype appeared many times. The chain employs TRBV28 and TRBJ2-3; D call uncertain. V dropped 8 bases and J dropped 9 bases, with 18 bases sitting between them. Germline CDR1 MDHEN, CDR2 SYDVKM. This CDR3 is built from 13 residues. The DNA of the CDR3 is TGTGCCAGCGTTTCCCTAAGTCTAGGGACGCAGTATTTT. It specifies CASVSLSLGTQYF. The complete variable domain, with remaining parts taken from reference TRBV28 and TRBJ2-3, reads DVKVTQSSRYLVKRTGEKVFLECVQDMDHENMFWYRQDPGLGLRLIYFSYDVKMKEKGDIPEGYSVSREKKERFSLILESASTNQTSMYLCASVSLSLGTQYFGPGTRLTVL.

V gene TRBV15 combines with J gene TRBJ2-5, with unresolved D. Trimming left V 0 bases short and J 5 bases short, with 10 bases between. Per germline, CDR1 LNHNV and CDR2 YYDKDF (reference sequence). The CDR3 runs 14 residues. CDR3 in DNA: TGTGCCACCAGCAGAGATGGTGCGCTTGAGACCCAGTACTTC. This codes for CATSRDGALETQYF.

This sequence joins TRBV30 and TRBJ2-3, with no clear D. The CDR3 length is 12 residues. V gave up 5 bases and J gave up 2 bases, with 8 bases separating them. Looked up from germline, CDR1 is GTSNPN and CDR2 is SVGIG (reference sequence). The CDR3 nucleotides read TGTGCCTGGTTAGAAAACACAGATACGCAGTATTTT. It translates to CAWLENTDTQYF.